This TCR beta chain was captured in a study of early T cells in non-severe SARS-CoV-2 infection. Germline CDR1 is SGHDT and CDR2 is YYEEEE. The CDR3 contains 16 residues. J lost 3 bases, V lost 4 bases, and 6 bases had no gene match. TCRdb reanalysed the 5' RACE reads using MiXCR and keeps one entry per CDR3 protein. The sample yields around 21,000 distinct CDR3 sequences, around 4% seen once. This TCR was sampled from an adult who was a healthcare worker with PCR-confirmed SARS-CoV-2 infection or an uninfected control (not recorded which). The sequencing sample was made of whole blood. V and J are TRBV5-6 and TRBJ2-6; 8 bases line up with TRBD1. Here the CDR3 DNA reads TGTGCCAGCAGCCCTTTAGACAGGGGTGGGGCCAACGTCCTGACTTTC. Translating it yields CASSPLDRGGANVLTF.